These 26 T cell receptor beta chains came from one sample sequenced in a study of glioma-infiltrating T cells after dendritic cell vaccination. The data were produced by immunoSEQ multiplex PCR, yet TCRdb's version contains in-frame clones alone and is incomplete. The sample records a few thousand clones, approximately 93% being singletons. The sample here was blood, taken before dendritic cell vaccination. The receptors originated from a human donor with glioblastoma.

The chain couples TRBV7-2 to TRBJ1-5; D is unclear. The germline CDR1 and CDR2 sequences are SGHTA and FQGNSA. V was pared by 1 base and J by 0 bases, with 4 bases between. The CDR3 loop spans 14 amino acids. CDR3 bases: TGTGCCAGCAGCTTAGATAGTAGCAATCAGCCCCAGCATTTT. As protein: CASSLDSSNQPQHF.

This chain connects TRBV19 to TRBJ1-3; the D gene is possibly TRBD1 (6 bases). Germline CDR1 reads LNHDA; CDR2 reads SQIVND (reference sequence). The CDR3 is made up of 15 amino acids. Trimming pared 4 bases from V and 6 bases from J, leaving 16 bases between. Here the CDR3 reads CASSTGQSLINTIYF. Written as DNA, the CDR3 is TGTGCCAGTAGTACCGGACAGTCGCTTATAAACACCATATATTTT.

This clone has a single count. V usage is TRBV27 and J usage is TRBJ2-7; 12 nucleotides agree with TRBD1. V gave up 10 bases and J gave up 5 bases; unmatched junction bases: 12. The CDR3 runs to 15 residues. Germline CDR1 reads MNHEY; CDR2 reads SMNVEV (reference sequence). The CDR3 DNA follows: TGTGCCACCGCTATGGGACAGGGGGCCTTTAACGAGCAGTACTTC. It yields the protein CATAMGQGAFNEQYF.

V gene TRBV7-3 combines with J gene TRBJ2-2; 11 nucleotides align to TRBD2. CDR1 is SGHTA and CDR2 is FQGTGA in the germline V gene. The CDR3 is 17 residues long. V lost 5 bases, J lost 1 base, and 6 bases stayed unmatched. The DNA for the CDR3 is TGTGCCAGCAGCCCAAGCCTAGCGGGAGGGAACACCGGGGAGCTGTTTTTT. It specifies CASSPSLAGGNTGELFF.

The chain recombines TRBV19 with TRBJ1-1, with D uncertain. CDR3 length equals 16 residues. V was cut by 7 bases and J by 3 bases, with 21 bases left in between. Germline V gives CDR1 LNHDA, CDR2 SQIVND (reference sequence). CDR3 sequence reads: CASTKYVSTLHTEAFF. The CDR3 nucleotides are TGTGCCAGTACAAAGTACGTCTCTACCCTGCACACTGAAGCTTTCTTT.

The chain is built from TRBV9 and TRBJ1-2, with 9 bases aligning to TRBD1. Germline V gives CDR1 SGDLS, CDR2 YYNGEE. The CDR3 is made up of 14 amino acids. Trimming took 0 bases from V and 8 from J; bases not matched to a gene: 5. Here the CDR3 reads CASSVGDRAPGYTF. The DNA for the CDR3 is TGTGCCAGCAGCGTAGGGGACAGGGCTCCCGGCTACACCTTC. Full variable domain (rest looked up from reference TRBV9 and TRBJ1-2): DSGVTQTPKHLITATGQRVTLRCSPRSGDLSVYWYQQSLDQGLQFLIQYYNGEERAKGNILERFSAQQFPDLHSELNLSSLELGDSALYFCASSVGDRAPGYTFGSGTRLTVV.

The rearrangement uses TRBV7-3 and TRBJ2-6, with a possible D match to TRBD1 (6 bases). The V gene's germline CDR1 is SGHTA and CDR2 FQGTGA. This CDR3 contains 18 residues. With 1 base removed from V and 0 bases from J, the gap between germline ends came to 13 bases. The DNA for the CDR3 is TGTGCCAGCAGCTTAATGGGGACAAGCTCCTCTGGGGCCAACGTCCTGACTTTC. As protein: CASSLMGTSSSGANVLTF.

V usage is TRBV28 and J usage is TRBJ2-7; TRBD2 matches 10 bases. The CDR3 loop spans 15 amino acids. Germline values: CDR1 MDHEN, CDR2 SYDVKM. Losses at the gene ends were 5 bases for V and 0 bases for J; bases not matched to a gene: 4. CDR3 amino acids: CASSRTSGSSYEQYF. The DNA for the CDR3 is TGTGCCAGCAGTCGGACTAGCGGTAGCTCCTACGAGCAGTACTTC.

This clone has only one observation. This chain connects TRBV19 to TRBJ1-1; D possibly corresponds to TRBD1 (5 bases). Germline CDR1 LNHDA, CDR2 SQIVND (reference sequence). The V end lost 5 bases, the J end lost 8 bases, and 18 bases lay between the germline ends. The CDR3 runs 14 residues. The CDR3 DNA reads TGTGCCAGTAGTTCATACTGGGGGGAAGTGGAAGCTTTCTTT. Translation: CASSSYWGEVEAFF.

The V and J genes are TRBV10-3 and TRBJ2-1; D remains ambiguous. This CDR3 comprises 13 residues. V dropped 6 bases and J dropped 7 bases, with 13 bases sitting between them. CDR1 ENHRY and CDR2 SYGVKD come from the germline V gene. Written as DNA, the CDR3 is TGTGCCATCAGCCCCGGCGGCAGAAATGAGCAGTTCTTC. This codes for CAISPGGRNEQFF.

V usage is TRBV7-3 and J usage is TRBJ1-3; D unclear. The CDR3 consists of 17 residues. The V end lost 0 bases, the J end lost 2 bases, and 14 bases lay between the germline ends. CDR1 is SGHTA, CDR2 FQGTGA, per germline. In DNA form, the CDR3 reads TGTGCCAGCAGCTTAACGTGTCGGAGGGAGGCTGGAAACACCATATATTTT. It is translated as CASSLTCRREAGNTIYF.

J is TRBJ2-1 and V is TRBV4-2, with D possibly TRBD1 on 7 matching bases. V lost 4 bases to trimming and J lost 3 bases, with 22 bases between them. The germline V gene has CDR1 LGHNA and CDR2 YNFKEQ. The CDR3 runs 18 residues. In nucleotides, the CDR3 is TGTGCCAGCAGCCCACCTACACCTACAGGGGAGGTCTACAATGAGCAGTTCTTC. Amino acid sequence: CASSPPTPTGEVYNEQFF.

This chain connects TRBV21-1 to TRBJ2-7; the D call of TRBD1 is as the table states it, not checked on the DNA. TRBV21-1 is described as a pseudogene. This CDR3 has 12 amino acids. CDR3 sequence: CASGDSSYEQYF. The CDR3 coding sequence is TGTGCCAGCGGAGACAGTTCCTACGAGCAGTACTTC.

The chain combines TRBV9 with TRBJ1-2, with 8 bases fitting TRBD1. Germline trimming cut 8 bases from V and 4 bases from J; bases unmatched to any gene: 10. Germline V gene lookup returns CDR1 SGDLS and CDR2 YYNGEE. This CDR3 comprises 14 residues. CDR3 loop: CARTQTGVRYGYTF. The CDR3 DNA reads as TGTGCCAGAACCCAGACAGGGGTCCGCTATGGCTACACCTTC.

This clone was seen once. The rearrangement uses TRBV7-8 and TRBJ1-5; a possible D gene is TRBD1 (5 bases). Trimming pared 5 bases from V and 1 base from J, leaving 12 bases between. CDR3 length: 15 residues. CDR1 SGHVS and CDR2 FQNEAQ come from the germline V gene. The CDR3 loop is CASSIQQGSNQPQHF. In DNA, the CDR3 is TGTGCCAGCAGCATCCAGCAGGGAAGCAATCAGCCCCAGCATTTT.

The chain recombines TRBV11-2 with TRBJ2-7; D gene unclear. The CDR3 is made up of 14 amino acids. Germline values: CDR1 SGHAT, CDR2 FQNNGV. V was clipped by 2 bases and J by 1 base, with 9 bases between them. The CDR3 loop is CASSLRHGSYEQYF. The CDR3 region has the DNA TGTGCCAGCAGCTTACGACACGGTTCCTACGAGCAGTACTTC.

The genes are TRBV11-2 and TRBJ1-4; TRBD1 matches 10 bases. CDR3 length equals 15 residues. Per germline, CDR1 SGHAT and CDR2 FQNNGV. The trim removed 6 bases at V and 6 bases at J, leaving 7 bases unmatched. In DNA, the CDR3 is TGTGCCAGCAGTCGGGACAGGGGTAACCATGAAAAACTGTTTTTT. Amino acid sequence: CASSRDRGNHEKLFF. Variable domain in full (rest from reference TRBV11-2 and TRBJ1-4): EAGVAQSPRYKIIEKRQSVAFWCNPISGHATLYWYQQILGQGPKLLIQFQNNGVVDDSQLPKDRFSAERLKGVDSTLKIQPAKLEDSAVYLCASSRDRGNHEKLFFGSGTQLSVL.

This chain joins TRBV7-3 and TRBJ2-7; 8 bases are shared with TRBD2. CDR3 length: 15 amino acids. With 3 bases clipped from V and 2 bases from J, the junction kept 6 bases outside the gene matches. Looked up from germline, CDR1 is SGHTA and CDR2 is FQGTGA. The CDR3 sequence: CASSFSGGETYEQYF. DNA of the CDR3: TGTGCCAGCAGCTTTTCGGGGGGGGAAACCTACGAGCAGTACTTC.

This chain links TRBV18 with TRBJ2-1, with D possibly TRBD1 on 5 matching bases. CDR1 and CDR2 from the germline V gene are KGHSH and LQKENI. The V gene lost 6 bases and the J gene lost 3 bases, with 9 bases spanning the gap. There are 13 residues in the CDR3. In DNA, the CDR3 is TGTGCCAGCTCGGGGCCTAGCTACAATGAGCAGTTCTTC. As protein: CASSGPSYNEQFF.

The gene calls are TRBV27 and TRBJ2-2, with D perhaps TRBD2 (6 bases). V lost 10 bases and J lost 7, with 16 bases in between. Germline lookup yields CDR1 MNHEY and CDR2 SMNVEV (reference sequence). The CDR3 totals 13 residues. The CDR3 DNA reads as TGTGCCATCCGGGACTCATTGATCGGGGAGCTGTTTTTT. Encoded protein: CAIRDSLIGELFF.

J is TRBJ2-7 and V is TRBV7-2; TRBD1 aligns across 8 bases. The CDR3 runs to 14 residues. V lost 1 base and J lost 3; bases outside the gene matches: 2. Germline values: CDR1 SGHTA, CDR2 FQGNSA. CDR3 residues: CASSLGGQVYEQYF. The CDR3, as DNA: TGTGCCAGCAGCTTAGGGGGACAGGTCTACGAGCAGTACTTC.

The gene calls are TRBV5-5 and TRBJ1-1, with D unresolved. Germline CDR1 is SGHKS and CDR2 is YYEKEE (reference sequence). V lost 7 bases and J 1 base, leaving 11 bases between the germline ends. The CDR3 sequence is 13 residues long. In DNA form, the CDR3 reads TGTGCCAGCTTATTTGGCCCGAACACTGAAGCTTTCTTT. It translates to CASLFGPNTEAFF.

The rearrangement uses TRBV19 and TRBJ1-5, with 10 bases that match TRBD1. The germline CDR1 and CDR2 sequences are LNHDA and SQIVND (reference sequence). This CDR3 comprises 17 residues. The trim removed 3 bases at V and 2 bases at J, leaving 7 bases unmatched. The CDR3 loop reads CASSMGQGNLGNQPQHF. CDR3 in DNA: TGTGCCAGTAGTATGGGACAGGGGAATTTGGGCAATCAGCCCCAGCATTTT.

This chain connects TRBV5-4 to TRBJ2-3; 14 nucleotides align to TRBD2. CDR3 size: 16 residues. Germline-derived CDR1 and CDR2 are SGHNT and YYREEE (reference sequence). V trimming: 7 bases; J trimming: 4 bases; junction bases outside the gene matches: 8. CDR3 coding DNA: TGTGCCAGCTTCCTCCGACTAGCGGGAGGGCCAGATACGCAGTATTTT. Residues: CASFLRLAGGPDTQYF.

This clone appeared once. The V call is TRBV4-1, the J call TRBJ2-3; D might be TRBD1 (5 bases). This CDR3 is 15 amino acids long. Deletions cut 2 bases from V and 2 bases from J, with 11 bases between. CDR1 and CDR2 (germline): MGHRA, YSYEKL. CDR3: CASSQLGRDTDTQYF. DNA of the CDR3: TGCGCCAGCAGCCAACTTGGCAGGGACACAGATACGCAGTATTTT.

The chain uses TRBV7-9 and TRBJ1-2; possibly TRBD1 for D (6 bases). Germline values: CDR1 SEHNR, CDR2 FQNEAQ (reference sequence). The CDR3 spans 13 residues. The V gene lost 6 bases and the J gene lost 3 bases, with 11 bases spanning the gap. Here the CDR3 DNA reads TGTGCCAGCAGTGCGACAGGAGACTATGGCTACACCTTC. Translating gives CASSATGDYGYTF.